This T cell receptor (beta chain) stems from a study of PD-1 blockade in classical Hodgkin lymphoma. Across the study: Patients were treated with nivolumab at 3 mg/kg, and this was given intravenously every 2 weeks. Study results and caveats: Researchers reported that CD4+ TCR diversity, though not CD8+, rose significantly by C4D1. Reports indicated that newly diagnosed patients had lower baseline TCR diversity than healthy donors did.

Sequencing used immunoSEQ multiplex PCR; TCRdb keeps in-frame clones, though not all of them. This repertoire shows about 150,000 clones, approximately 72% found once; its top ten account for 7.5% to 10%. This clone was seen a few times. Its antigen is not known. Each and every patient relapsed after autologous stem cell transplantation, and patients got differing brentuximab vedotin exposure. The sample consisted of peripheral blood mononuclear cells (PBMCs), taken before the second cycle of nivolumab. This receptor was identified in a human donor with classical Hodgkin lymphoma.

This chain's CDR3 is CASSGFLAGVSTGELFF. Written as DNA, the CDR3 is TGCGCCAGCAGTGGGTTTCTAGCGGGAGTGAGCACCGGGGAGCTGTTTTTT. The chain employs TRBV10-1 and TRBJ2-2; 10 bases are shared with TRBD2. Germline CDR1 is WNHNN and CDR2 is SYGVQD (reference sequence). CDR3 length: 17 residues. J was trimmed by 4 bases and V by 4 bases; bases with no gene match: 9.